Sequencing of this TCR beta chain was carried out in a study of post-analysis software for immune sequencing data. Study-level background: The patients showed relapsing-remitting, secondary progressive and progressive-relapsing multiple sclerosis courses.

Notes on the study in general: In patients, TRBV5-6, TRBV5-1 and TRBV20-1 belonged to roughly five TRBV segments found more frequently than in controls.

Comment on this clonotype: Its antigen remains unknown.

The CDR3 totals 12 residues. V was cut by 2 bases and J by 10 bases, with 10 bases left in between. Germline CDR1 is MNHEY and CDR2 is SVGEGT. Unique molecular identifiers were present in the TCR beta cDNA libraries. TCRdb fed the PCR reads into MiXCR, producing one record per CDR3 protein. The profile shows 380,000 or so distinct CDR3 sequences, around 37% of them singletons. The sequenced sample consisted of blood. The clonotype was recovered from a girl aged 10 to 17 with multiple sclerosis. The V and J genes are TRBV6-2 or TRBV6-3 and TRBJ2-3; D gene ambiguous. The chain's CDR3 is CASSYRDRPQYF. CDR3 DNA sequence: TGTGCCAGCAGTTACCGCGACCGACCGCAGTATTTT.